A single sample is the source of the 5 T cell receptor beta chains below, sequenced in a study of T-cell memory formation after mild COVID-19. TCRdb recomputed calls from the 5' RACE reads with MiXCR, one row per CDR3 protein. The sample lists hundreds of thousands of distinct CDR3 sequences, approximately 25% occurring once. Sample: PBMCs or a T cell subset sorted from them (not recorded which). All receptors come from an adult woman who had mild COVID-19 (a few samples of this study predate the infection). Cell type and time point are not known.

The rearrangement links TRBV3-1 to TRBJ1-3; D is unclear. Germline CDR1 and CDR2: LGHDT and YNNKEL (reference sequence). V lost 3 bases and J 2 bases, leaving 17 bases between the germline ends. This CDR3 comprises 17 residues. The CDR3 sequence is CASSHPTTGFPGNTIYF. DNA for the CDR3: TGTGCCAGCAGCCACCCAACTACCGGGTTTCCTGGAAACACCATATATTTT.

This clonotype occurred a few times. This rearrangement joins TRBV5-8 to TRBJ2-3; TRBD2 agrees at 10 bases. Germline CDR1 is SGHTS and CDR2 is YDEGEE. The CDR3 extends over 16 amino acids. V lost 4 bases and J lost 3; bases outside the gene matches: 8. CDR3 DNA: TGTGCCAGCAGCCCTCTAGCGGGGGTGGCGACAGATACGCAGTATTTT. As protein: CASSPLAGVATDTQYF. Variable domain in full (rest from reference TRBV5-8 and TRBJ2-3): EAGVTQSPTHLIKTRGQQATLRCSPISGHTSVYWYQQALGLGLQFLLWYDEGEERNRGNFPPRFSGRQFPNYSSELNVNALELEDSALYLCASSPLAGVATDTQYFGPGTRLTVL.

V gene TRBV7-9 combines with J gene TRBJ2-1; TRBD1 matches at 10 bases. This CDR3 spans 18 amino acids. CDR1 is SEHNR, CDR2 FQNEAQ, per germline (reference sequence). V was pared by 5 bases and J by 4 bases, with 14 bases of the junction left unmatched. CDR3 loop: CASSQVLFRDRGYNEQFF. The CDR3 DNA follows: TGTGCCAGCAGCCAAGTCCTCTTCCGGGACAGGGGATACAATGAGCAGTTCTTC.

Only a few counts were recorded for this clonotype. The chain joins TRBV7-6 to TRBJ2-1, with 7 bases lining up with TRBD2. This CDR3 is 15 amino acids long. The J segment lost 2 bases and the V segment lost 5 bases, leaving 6 bases of the junction unmatched. Germline V gives CDR1 SGHVS, CDR2 FNYEAQ. The CDR3 DNA is TGTGCCAGCAGCCCTGAGCGGGGTACCTACAATGAGCAGTTCTTC. Translating it yields CASSPERGTYNEQFF.

The chain recombines TRBV11-2 with TRBJ2-7; D is perhaps TRBD1 (7 bases). Looked up from germline, CDR1 is SGHAT and CDR2 is FQNNGV. The germline V and J ends were trimmed by 3 bases and 4 bases, with 13 bases remaining between them. CDR3 length equals 14 residues. Here the CDR3 DNA reads TGTGCCAGCAGCTTGGAGGGGGCGAGGTACGAGCAGTACTTC. The encoded protein is CASSLEGARYEQYF.